The T cell receptor (beta chain) under discussion was sequenced for a study of blood T cell repertoires in COVID-19. Study-level background: Acute and convalescent COVID-19 specimens originated in the United States, Italy and Spain.

The germline CDR1 and CDR2 sequences are SQVTM and ANQGSEA. V lost 4 bases, J lost 2 bases, and 8 bases lay in between. This CDR3 contains 12 residues. The count of this clone is one. Original data processing: Amplification from reference gene primers served as the basis for estimated nucleated cell counts. Only in-frame clones appear in the TCRdb table, and some are missing; sequencing was by immunoSEQ multiplex PCR. From that table come the V and J calls and clone size; the DNA was used to work out D and trimming. The sample yields around 200,000 clones, more than 80% seen once. The TCR sequence derives from a woman aged 80 or over with acute or convalescent COVID-19. This chain uses TRBV29-1 with TRBJ1-2; no clear D. The sequenced sample consisted of peripheral blood. CDR3 in DNA: TGCAGCGTTGGGGCATACAACTATGGCTACACCTTC. It yields the protein CSVGAYNYGYTF.